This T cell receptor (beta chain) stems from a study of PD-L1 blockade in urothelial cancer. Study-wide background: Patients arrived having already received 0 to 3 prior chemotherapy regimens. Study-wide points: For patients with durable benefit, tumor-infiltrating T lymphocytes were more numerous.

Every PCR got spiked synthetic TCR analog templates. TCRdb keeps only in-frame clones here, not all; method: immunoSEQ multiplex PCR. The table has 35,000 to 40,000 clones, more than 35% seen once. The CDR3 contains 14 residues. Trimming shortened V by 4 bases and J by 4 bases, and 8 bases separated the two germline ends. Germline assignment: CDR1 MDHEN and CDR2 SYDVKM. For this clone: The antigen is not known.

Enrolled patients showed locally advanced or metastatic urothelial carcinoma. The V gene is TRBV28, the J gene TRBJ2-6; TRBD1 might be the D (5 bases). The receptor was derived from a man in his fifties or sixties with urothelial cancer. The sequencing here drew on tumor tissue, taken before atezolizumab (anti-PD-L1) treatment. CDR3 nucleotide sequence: TGTGCCAGCAGTTCAGGGTCCGGGGCCAACGTCCTGACTTTC. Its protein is CASSSGSGANVLTF.